A selection of T cell receptor beta chains follows, all from one sample in a study of T cells in tuberculosis. The assay was immunoSEQ multiplex PCR, and TCRdb's table has in-frame clones only and misses some. This table has approximately 60,000 clones, approximately 80% appearing once. Sequenced input: CD1b-GMM tetramer-negative cells sorted from PBMCs. These receptors were collected from an adult woman with latent tuberculosis. The CDR3 runs from the conserved cysteine through the conserved F or W. Fields, in order: J gene, V gene, CDR3 protein.

TRBJ1-5,TRBV19,CASSIPHSNQPQHF
TRBJ2-7,TRBV9,CASSFDGSSYEQYF
TRBJ2-7,TRBV5-3,CARSLAGGGKEQYF
TRBJ2-7,TRBV19,CASSAGGDHEQYF
TRBJ1-3,TRBV28,CASMQRGPYSGNTIYF
TRBJ1-1,TRBV5-6,CASSLGRGQWTEAFF
TRBJ2-1,TRBV6-5,CASSYPGTSGRNEQFF
TRBJ1-2,TRBV4-3,CASSQDQQGYGYTF
TRBJ2-4,TRBV7-8,CASSLGGRGRDRVIRKNIQYF
TRBJ2-3,TRBV6-1,CASSVGGRADTQYF
TRBJ2-7,TRBV7-9,CASSQTSDEQYF
TRBJ1-1,TRBV10-3,CAISDLGQGDTEAFF
TRBJ1-2,TRBV7-2,CASSLDRSGYTF
TRBJ2-1,TRBV6-1,CASSEKGQGAVLRRFF
TRBJ2-4,TRBV5-4,CASSLSSGNDIQYF
TRBJ1-5,TRBV19,CASSIVSSNQPQHF
TRBJ2-7,TRBV12-5,CASGWREFIDEQYF
TRBJ1-1,TRBV5-4,CASSPKTDNTEAFF
TRBJ1-1,TRBV29-1,CSTDAGRSLRTEAFF
TRBJ2-7,TRBV7-6,CASSLTGGDYEQYF
TRBJ2-5,TRBV27,CASSLGTGPKTQYF
TRBJ2-3,TRBV4-2,CASSQSSVSTDTQYF
TRBJ2-3,TRBV18,CASSPPGFGVGDTQYF
TRBJ2-5,TRBV11-2,CASSSEQSGIRETQYF
TRBJ2-1,TRBV18,CASSRQGSLVNEQFF
TRBJ2-1,TRBV4-1,CASSSGGEEQFF
TRBJ2-7,TRBV4-2,CASSQDGRNEQYF
TRBJ1-2,TRBV9,CASSSVTGGGGYTF
TRBJ1-2,TRBV5-4,CASSLVRGPDGYTF
TRBJ1-2,TRBV6-1,CASSGAINYGYTF
TRBJ1-5,TRBV9,CASSTSDRQPQHF
TRBJ1-1,TRBV7-2,CASSLEHRANTEAFF
TRBJ1-6,TRBV27,CASSPLRTGNSPLHF
TRBJ2-2,TRBV9,CASSALGLAGDGELFF
TRBJ1-2,TRBV5-4,CASNDDREYGYTF
TRBJ2-5,TRBV7-9,CASSARTGGETQYF
TRBJ2-7,TRBV13,CASSEDGGYEQYF
TRBJ2-3,TRBV5-4,CASSLDRGHTDTQYF
TRBJ1-4,TRBV19,CASSIRQGGKLFF
TRBJ2-7,TRBV7-3,CASSLWQGLSYEQYF
TRBJ2-1,TRBV14,CASSQEVLAGAYEQFF
TRBJ2-1,TRBV27,CASSFRQSSYNEQFF
TRBJ2-3,TRBV4-1,CASSQGAGGTDTQYF
TRBJ2-7,TRBV7-8,CASSAQSRDRGGEQYF
TRBJ1-2,TRBV6-4,CASSDSPGQGLRNGYTF
TRBJ2-5,TRBV18,CASSRDRIQETQYF
TRBJ2-7,TRBV23-1,CASLDRVGCEQYF
TRBJ1-1,TRBV7-8,CASSLLAGVNTEAFF
TRBJ2-3,TRBV19,CASSSTRSDTQYF
TRBJ2-7,TRBV11-2,CASSLIQLQGYEQYF
TRBJ1-2,TRBV4-1,CASSQQTGIYGYTF
TRBJ1-2,TRBV6-1,CASSEESGDGYTF
TRBJ2-7,TRBV5-1,CASSSSGTSSGYEQYF
TRBJ2-3,TRBV27,CASSPTLMTGTGSDTQYF
TRBJ2-1,TRBV5-8,CASSLAGDEQFF
TRBJ2-7,TRBV7-2,CASSPGNREYEQYF
TRBJ1-1,TRBV28,CASSSRVRGLNTEAFF